This TCR beta chain was sequenced during a study of cytomegalovirus exposure and HLA in healthy donors (dated by TCRdb to about 2017). As for the study more broadly: According to an earlier analysis of 587 of the donors, some 180 million T cells yielded 120 million or so unique TCR beta sequences and about 280 Gb of sequence data. Genome-wide SNP genotypes for about 60% of the roughly 670 donors were used in a later genetic analysis, which treated that subset as a discovery cohort. Typing coverage varied by locus: about 629-630 donors for A, B, C, DRB1 and DQB1; 522 for DQA1; more than 600 for DPA1; 450 to 480 for DPB1. HLA typing covered class I and class II loci at four-digit resolution. The study used immunosequencing to profile the T cell repertoires of hundreds of subjects and linked those repertoires to cytomegalovirus serostatus. The study was designed to test whether signatures of past pathogen exposure could be identified by cataloging public T cell receptors. Among 350 to 400 genotyped donors of the cohort, an average of 235,054 unique TCR beta nucleotide sequences were sequenced per donor, roughly 20% of them non-productive. Among the roughly 390 genotyped donors, around 79% belonged to the genetic ancestry cluster associated with self-reported Caucasian donors. Rather than using new phenotypic data, the later analysis identified candidate immune exposures from TCR beta sequences and from how often those sequences occurred across donors. To study patterns of TCR occurrence, a later analysis re-analyzed previously published TCR beta repertoires from under 750 donors and added high-resolution HLA genotyping. An early release that covered some 640 HLA-typed donors contained about 300 gigabases of sequencing data and tens of millions of unique TCR sequences. To predict cytomegalovirus infection status, the study combined high-throughput TCR immunosequencing, statistical association of individual TCRs with disease status, and machine learning. About five DR-DQ haplotypes were handled as single units for association and clustering because linkage in the cohort was strong. An earlier analysis of approximately 630 of the donors applied high-throughput TCR beta sequencing to assess whether each TCR beta V gene segment acted as functional or pseudogenic. Donor age, sex, ethnicity and CMV serostatus were compiled together with the repertoire data. All discovery cohort repertoires had been generated on a single sequencing platform. In addition to the first cohort of hundreds of subjects, a separate validation cohort of under 150 different subjects was used.

Here is what the overall study found, with its caveats: Fewer than 20 rarely observed V segments, including chromosome 9 orphons, were excluded from the earlier analysis of several hundred of the donors because counts were too low. The presence/absence analyses assumed that sequencing depth was roughly uniform across donors, and that assumption may not be true. A later analysis found that HLA-associated TCR beta chains were more clonally expanded and had lower generation probabilities than equally common non-associated chains. In a later analysis, TCR association rates were found to vary across HLA loci, with the most associated TCRs seen for DRB1 alleles and the fewest for HLA-C alleles. In this cohort, only TCR beta chains were sequenced, and detectable features were limited by the absence of alpha or paired-chain data. Correlated functional status among segregating V segments might reflect linkage disequilibrium, but an unknown experimental factor could not be ruled out. In both the original and validation cohorts, the classifier was reported to diagnose cytomegalovirus status with high specificity and sensitivity. Compared with the roughly 700-donor mean, donors in an Asian-associated ancestry cluster had fewer N-insertions in productive TCRs, according to a later genetic analysis. The authors suggested that the approach could potentially be extended to other disease states and immunological phenotypes. Most TCR sequences were observed very rarely across donors, whereas some public TCRs were present in many individuals. The study gave a list of about 170 TCR beta chains associated with cytomegalovirus. A later analysis reported that several top co-occurrence clusters appeared linked to parvovirus B19, influenza, CMV and Epstein-Barr virus. A cluster of highly shared sequence variants was judged likely to represent a technical artifact of the sequencing pipeline. In a later genetic analysis, a missense DCLRE1C variant was associated with V-gene and J-gene trimming of TCR beta chains, and the association was replicated in an independent cohort. A further reported finding was that TCR beta sequences accurately predicted the HLA-A and HLA-B alleles for most subjects in the first cohort. Because HLA typing was unavailable for some donors at each locus, only the typed subset was used in association tests. Some IMGT-functional V segments, including TRBV6-2 and TRBV6-3, could not be told apart with the 87-base-pair reads, so those segments were excluded. In vitro tests confirmed that a few of the cytomegalovirus-associated TCR beta chains recognize cytomegalovirus antigens. Specific HLA alleles were associated with over 15,000 TCR beta sequences at a false discovery rate of 0.05 in a later analysis. Most CMV-associated TCR beta chains appeared to be HLA-restricted in a later analysis, and the HLA associations seemed to be driven largely by CMV exposure. In an earlier analysis of 500 to 650 of the donors, most TCR beta V segments appeared in productive rearrangements about 87% or about 30% of the time, broadly matching IMGT annotations. For the cohort, immune exposure information was limited to CMV serostatus. When HLA alleles, especially DR and DQ, strongly co-occurred, TCR associations were difficult to assign to individual alleles.

Libraries were built with the immunoSEQ multiplex PCR assay. For the multiplex PCR, a mixture combining 60 forward primers for TCR Vbeta segments and 13 reverse primers for TCR Jbeta segments was used. The CDR3 region of rearranged TCR beta genes was amplified from genomic DNA by a multiplex PCR assay. The amplified TCR beta libraries were sequenced on the Illumina HiSeq System as 87-base-pair reads. The authors' analysis ran thus. In a later analysis, tens of millions of unique TCR beta chains were counted across the 500 to 850 repertoires, and roughly 10 million of these chains were shared by at least two donors. To remove PCR and sequencing errors, raw reads were error-corrected and collapsed into unique sequences using a nearest-neighbor algorithm that merged closely related sequences. CDR3 sequences were aligned to IMGT reference sequences to assign V, D and J gene segments. For a sequence to be retained, a match of at least six nucleotides to both a V gene segment and a J gene segment was required. A rearrangement was called productive if the CDR3 had no stop codons and remained in frame with V and J, and every other rearrangement was called non-productive. CDR3 was defined by IMGT convention, running from the second conserved V-encoded cysteine to the conserved J-encoded phenylalanine. Sequences without an unambiguous match to a single V gene segment were excluded from the earlier analysis of 450 to 750 of the donors. An earlier analysis of some 500 of the donors classified V segments as functional when productive rearrangements were above 56.7% and as segregating when the standard deviation between donors was above 5%. A statistical classification framework was developed to diagnose cytomegalovirus status using the catalog of TCR beta chain sequences. In a later analysis, V and J genes were assigned by comparing TCR nucleotide sequences against IMGT/GENE-DB human TR gene sequences. In a later analysis, CDR3 sequences and most-parsimonious VDJ recombination scenarios were assigned using the TCRdist pipeline. In a later analysis, each TCR beta chain was defined by its CDR3 amino acid sequence together with its V-gene family, and reads without a unique V-gene family were excluded. In a later analysis, approximately 640 highly shared, low-generation-probability nucleotide sequences were removed to address suspected cross-contamination and a sequencing artifact. In a later analysis, a clonal expansion index for each public chain was calculated from normalized within-repertoire ranks of inferred template counts. A later analysis computed generation probabilities with a VDJ recombination model fitted to out-of-frame rearrangements, and checked the results against IGoR. Hypergeometric tests were used in a later analysis to score TCR-TCR, TCR-HLA and TCR-CMV co-occurrence, with a repertoire-size bias correction applied to the TCR pairs. False discovery rates were estimated in a later analysis by permuting HLA or CMV assignments 20 times. In a later analysis, co-occurring TCRs were grouped using DBSCAN, with TCRdist sequence similarity added in when clustering inside HLA-allele-positive subsets. Co-occurrence clustering excluded repertoires with fewer than 30,000 or more than 120,000 public chains, plus five with anomalous nucleotide sharing. TCRdb re-hosts the immuneACCESS table, in-frame sequences only. Its copies lack some clones; in the studies checked, an unresolved V gene accounts for under half of them, and the cause for the rest is not known. Clone size and V and J calls were adopted from that table, with D and trimming inferred from the DNA. The sample has 150,000 to 200,000 clones on record, approximately 86% of them singletons. Of the sample, approximately 2% is held by the ten largest clones.

Notes on this clone: This receptor's antigen is unknown. Within one base of it there is no much larger clone, and no base qualities were kept.

The cohort comprised around 700 healthy bone marrow donors. At the time of sampling, every cohort member was nominally healthy, though immune exposures that went unrecorded were likely present. The donor tested CMV seronegative, placing the donor among the roughly 400 seronegative members of the cohort. A peripheral blood sample was collected from each donor, and TCR beta sequencing was performed on peripheral blood mononuclear cells. Genomic DNA was extracted from the blood cell samples with the Qiagen DNeasy Blood Extraction Kit. V is reduced by 4 bases and J by 2 bases, leaving a spacing of 9 bases between them. The CDR3 covers 15 residues, taking in both the cysteine and the phenylalanine. Kept here is only the CDR3 DNA, which spans 45 bases and is read in frame from base 1. CDR1 and CDR2 are drawn from the germline V gene: SNHLY, FYNNEI.

This clonotype was obtained from a woman under 30 in good health and CMV-seronegative. The sequence is built from TRBV2 and TRBJ2-6, with an unclear D gene assignment. Specimen: PBMCs. The CDR3 sequence is CASSGMGPGANVLTF. The nucleotide sequence is TGTGCCAGCAGTGGCATGGGCCCTGGGGCCAACGTCCTGACTTTC.